This T cell receptor beta chain is drawn from a study of cytomegalovirus exposure and HLA in healthy donors. The PCR used 60 Vbeta and 13 Jbeta primers. TCRdb keeps only in-frame clones here, not all; method: immunoSEQ multiplex PCR. The sample lists 150,000 to 200,000 clones, more than 75% occurring once. The germline CDR1 and CDR2 sequences are MDHEN and SYDVKM. The CDR3 covers 12 residues. The germline V and J ends were trimmed by 2 bases and 5 bases, with 6 bases remaining between them. The receptor's source is a girl aged 2-10 years in good health and CMV-seropositive. The rearrangement uses TRBV28 and TRBJ1-1, with unresolved D. Sequenced input: PBMCs. CDR3 region: CASSLPRTEAFF. The CDR3 DNA sequence: TGTGCCAGCAGTTTACCGAGGACTGAAGCTTTCTTT.